Listed below are T cell receptor beta chains from one sample, sequenced in a study of CD8 T cells in Susac syndrome. TCRdb re-called the immunoSEQ multiplex PCR reads with MiXCR, one entry per CDR3 protein. Found here are about 140,000 distinct CDR3 sequences, approximately 95% of them singletons; the top ten hold more than 0.14%. Sequencing was performed on CD4+ T cells from PBMCs. The receptor set was obtained from a human donor with Susac syndrome. Each CDR3 is given with its conserved first and last residue. Fields, in order: clone size, V gene, J gene, CDR3 length, CDR3 protein. The size entry is marked missing in some rows and otherwise reads once, few, many or a size class.

clone size: -
V gene: TRBV28
J gene: TRBJ2-7
CDR3 length: 13
CDR3 protein: CAGGGTGAYEQYF

clone size: -
V gene: TRBV20-1
J gene: TRBJ2-4
CDR3 length: 14
CDR3 protein: CSARQGAGPNIQYF

clone size: -
V gene: TRBV13
J gene: TRBJ2-1
CDR3 length: 20
CDR3 protein: CASSHLQWAGGLPGDNEQFF

clone size: -
V gene: TRBV6-6
J gene: TRBJ2-2
CDR3 length: 15
CDR3 protein: CASTGLAGYTGELFF

clone size: once
V gene: TRBV29-1
J gene: TRBJ1-1
CDR3 length: 13
CDR3 protein: CSVGGLVPTEAFF

clone size: -
V gene: TRBV28
J gene: TRBJ1-2
CDR3 length: 10
CDR3 protein: CASRNYGYTF

clone size: -
V gene: TRBV28
J gene: TRBJ2-4
CDR3 length: 14
CDR3 protein: CASSLVPAGNIQYF

clone size: -
V gene: TRBV7-4
J gene: TRBJ1-5
CDR3 length: 17
CDR3 protein: CASSPWGCPADKEPQHF

clone size: -
V gene: TRBV19
J gene: TRBJ2-6
CDR3 length: 12
CDR3 protein: CASHSGANVLTF

clone size: once
V gene: TRBV20-1
J gene: TRBJ2-1
CDR3 length: 12
CDR3 protein: CQGLAGNNEQFF

clone size: -
V gene: TRBV6-6
J gene: TRBJ2-7
CDR3 length: 14
CDR3 protein: CASTDSGTNYEQYF

clone size: -
V gene: TRBV5-6
J gene: TRBJ1-2
CDR3 length: 16
CDR3 protein: CASSWGRTERPYGYTF

clone size: -
V gene: TRBV2
J gene: TRBJ1-5
CDR3 length: 15
CDR3 protein: CASSEGEKGNQPQHF

clone size: -
V gene: TRBV4-2
J gene: TRBJ2-3
CDR3 length: 21
CDR3 protein: CASSQDFPGGLAGGTVDTQYF

clone size: -
V gene: TRBV15
J gene: TRBJ1-1
CDR3 length: 13
CDR3 protein: CATSRDRVSEAFF

clone size: -
V gene: TRBV12-3/TRBV12-4
J gene: TRBJ2-4
CDR3 length: 15
CDR3 protein: CASSLSGTAKNIQYF

clone size: -
V gene: TRBV15
J gene: TRBJ2-1
CDR3 length: 13
CDR3 protein: CATSRANGNEQFF

clone size: -
V gene: TRBV20-1
J gene: TRBJ2-7
CDR3 length: 14
CDR3 protein: CSAHAPASSYEQYF

clone size: -
V gene: TRBV20-1
J gene: TRBJ1-1
CDR3 length: 12
CDR3 protein: CSAGTDDTEAFF

clone size: -
V gene: TRBV29-1
J gene: TRBJ2-1
CDR3 length: 15
CDR3 protein: CSVVIRGVARGEQFF

clone size: -
V gene: TRBV7-9
J gene: TRBJ1-2
CDR3 length: 14
CDR3 protein: CASTLDRANYGYTF

clone size: -
V gene: TRBV25-1
J gene: TRBJ2-1
CDR3 length: 16
CDR3 protein: CASSESGQGLYNEQFF

clone size: -
V gene: TRBV28
J gene: TRBJ2-5
CDR3 length: 14
CDR3 protein: CASSQGGGQETQYF

clone size: -
V gene: TRBV28
J gene: TRBJ2-4
CDR3 length: 15
CDR3 protein: CASRGRLGGGRIQYF

clone size: -
V gene: TRBV5-1
J gene: TRBJ1-2
CDR3 length: 13
CDR3 protein: CASRRTDQSGYTF

clone size: -
V gene: TRBV28
J gene: TRBJ1-2
CDR3 length: 13
CDR3 protein: CASNTNRGLGYTF

clone size: -
V gene: TRBV9
J gene: TRBJ2-1
CDR3 length: 15
CDR3 protein: CASSLRLAGDNEQFF

clone size: -
V gene: TRBV7-9
J gene: TRBJ1-5
CDR3 length: 15
CDR3 protein: CASSSSVGTGQPQHF

clone size: -
V gene: TRBV20-1
J gene: TRBJ2-1
CDR3 length: 19
CDR3 protein: CSAWVAGTSGSSSYNEQFF

clone size: -
V gene: TRBV5-1
J gene: TRBJ2-4
CDR3 length: 16
CDR3 protein: CASSPGLGLHKNIQYF

clone size: once
V gene: TRBV10-3
J gene: TRBJ2-7
CDR3 length: 16
CDR3 protein: CAISESAAGTIHEQYF

clone size: -
V gene: TRBV7-2
J gene: TRBJ1-6
CDR3 length: 12
CDR3 protein: CASSLAPPPLHF

clone size: once
V gene: TRBV14
J gene: TRBJ1-2
CDR3 length: 13
CDR3 protein: CASSQTTGYGYTF

clone size: -
V gene: TRBV12-3/TRBV12-4
J gene: TRBJ2-7
CDR3 length: 15
CDR3 protein: CASSLTPPPGSEQYF

clone size: -
V gene: TRBV9
J gene: TRBJ2-1
CDR3 length: 18
CDR3 protein: CASSVGSLATRTYNEQFF

clone size: -
V gene: TRBV2
J gene: TRBJ2-1
CDR3 length: 13
CDR3 protein: CASSEAVWGEQFF

clone size: once
V gene: TRBV5-1
J gene: TRBJ2-3
CDR3 length: 15
CDR3 protein: CASRRAGDSTDTQYF

clone size: -
V gene: TRBV28
J gene: TRBJ2-1
CDR3 length: 16
CDR3 protein: CASSRLAGTTYNEQFF

clone size: -
V gene: TRBV3-1
J gene: TRBJ2-7
CDR3 length: 16
CDR3 protein: CASSQAQTRGHDEQYF

clone size: -
V gene: TRBV20-1
J gene: TRBJ2-1
CDR3 length: 12
CDR3 protein: CSASLADNEQFF

clone size: -
V gene: TRBV30
J gene: TRBJ1-2
CDR3 length: 13
CDR3 protein: CAWFAQSYYGYTF

clone size: -
V gene: TRBV28
J gene: TRBJ1-1
CDR3 length: 12
CDR3 protein: CASSFFGAEAFF

clone size: -
V gene: TRBV6-2/TRBV6-3
J gene: TRBJ2-4
CDR3 length: 11
CDR3 protein: CASSTGNIQYF

clone size: -
V gene: TRBV6-4
J gene: TRBJ1-5
CDR3 length: 16
CDR3 protein: CASSDRDRASNQPQHF

clone size: -
V gene: TRBV30
J gene: TRBJ2-6
CDR3 length: 16
CDR3 protein: CAWSVGRNSGANVLTF

clone size: -
V gene: TRBV20-1
J gene: TRBJ1-1
CDR3 length: 11
CDR3 protein: CSAPIRGRAFF

clone size: once
V gene: TRBV29-1
J gene: TRBJ2-5
CDR3 length: 15
CDR3 protein: CSAGAGTGAGETQYF

clone size: -
V gene: TRBV30
J gene: TRBJ1-4
CDR3 length: 16
CDR3 protein: CAWSATGTGGFEKLFF

clone size: -
V gene: TRBV30
J gene: TRBJ2-3
CDR3 length: 15
CDR3 protein: CAWSVAAGVGDTQYF

clone size: -
V gene: TRBV6-5
J gene: TRBJ1-2
CDR3 length: 11
CDR3 protein: CASSKGQGYTF

clone size: -
V gene: TRBV2
J gene: TRBJ2-3
CDR3 length: 16
CDR3 protein: CASSERVAGPTDTQYF